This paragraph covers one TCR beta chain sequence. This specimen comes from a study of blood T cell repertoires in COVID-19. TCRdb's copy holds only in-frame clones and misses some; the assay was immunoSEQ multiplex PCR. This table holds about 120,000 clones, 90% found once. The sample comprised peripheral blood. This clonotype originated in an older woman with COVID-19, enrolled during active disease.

Written as DNA, the CDR3 is TGTGCCAGCAGTCCCACTAGCGCCAGCACAGATACGCAGTATTTT. It yields the protein CASSPTSASTDTQYF. This chain links TRBV27 with TRBJ2-3, with 7 bases that match TRBD2. Germline V gene data show CDR1 as MNHEY and CDR2 as SMNVEV (reference sequence). This CDR3 region has 15 residues. With V trimmed by 5 bases and J by 0 bases, 5 bases remained unmatched.